The rows below give T cell receptor beta chains drawn from one sample of a study of T cells of healthy individuals. MiXCR, run by TCRdb on the 5' RACE reads, gives a single entry per CDR3 protein. The sample consists of 50,000 to 55,000 distinct CDR3 sequences, approximately 15% of them appearing once. These receptors originate from a human donor in good health. Both conserved end residues are part of each CDR3. The order of the fields is clone size, D gene, V gene, J gene, CDR3 protein, CDR3 DNA. The D gene is left open where the match is weak. Clone size is given for some rows only: seen once, a few or many times, or a class if the clone is expanded.

many	-	TRBV7-2	TRBJ2-1	CASSLEPGGWSYNEQFF	TGTGCCAGCAGCTTAGAACCAGGAGGGTGGTCCTACAATGAGCAGTTCTTC
-	-	TRBV2	TRBJ1-5	CASSVDLSLGQPQHF	TGTGCCAGCAGTGTCGACCTAAGCTTAGGTCAGCCCCAGCATTTT
many	-	TRBV11-2	TRBJ2-7	CASSLEGFEQYF	TGTGCCAGCAGCTTAGAGGGGTTCGAGCAGTACTTC
-	TRBD2	TRBV20-1	TRBJ2-4	CSATPPRTSGSIPKNIQYF	TGCAGTGCAACACCCCCCCGGACTAGCGGGAGCATCCCCAAAAACATTCAGTACTTC
-	-	TRBV3-1	TRBJ2-7	CASSQVGGIGRPYEQYF	TGTGCCAGCAGCCAAGTTGGCGGGATAGGTCGTCCCTACGAGCAGTACTTC
few	-	TRBV29-1	TRBJ2-5	CSVGTSQETQYF	TGCAGCGTTGGGACCAGCCAAGAGACCCAGTACTTC
few	-	TRBV7-9	TRBJ2-6	CASSLSYGAGANVLTF	TGTGCCAGCAGCTTAAGTTACGGTGCTGGGGCCAACGTCCTGACTTTC
few	-	TRBV20-1	TRBJ1-5	CSARVGSDSNQPQHF	TGCAGTGCTAGAGTGGGATCAGATAGCAATCAGCCCCAGCATTTT
many	-	TRBV19	TRBJ2-6	CASSPARSPGANVLTF	TGTGCCAGTAGTCCTGCCAGGAGTCCCGGGGCCAACGTCCTGACTTTC
many	-	TRBV12-3/TRBV12-4	TRBJ2-2	CASSNPGGTGELFF	TGTGCCAGCAGTAACCCTGGGGGCACCGGGGAGCTGTTTTTT
-	-	TRBV30	TRBJ1-2	CAWSGGGDYGYTF	TGTGCCTGGAGTGGAGGGGGGGACTATGGCTACACCTTC
few	-	TRBV9	TRBJ2-1	CASSVVPGTGYNEQFF	TGTGCCAGCAGCGTAGTCCCGGGAACGGGCTACAATGAGCAGTTCTTC
few	TRBD1	TRBV6-5	TRBJ1-6	CASRPGTGNSPLHF	TGTGCCAGCAGGCCCGGGACAGGGAATTCACCCCTCCACTTT
many	TRBD2	TRBV4-3	TRBJ2-7	CASSQDFRSGGAKQYF	TGCGCCAGCAGCCAGGACTTCCGTAGCGGGGGGGCCAAGCAGTACTTC
-	-	TRBV7-8	TRBJ2-7	CASSAEGRSSYEQYF	TGTGCCAGCAGCGCGGAGGGAAGAAGCTCCTACGAGCAGTACTTC
many	TRBD1	TRBV6-1	TRBJ1-1	CASIRTGPTEAFF	TGTGCCAGCATTCGGACAGGGCCCACTGAAGCTTTCTTT
few	-	TRBV6-5	TRBJ1-6	CASNKGGSSYNSPLHF	TGTGCCAGCAACAAGGGGGGAAGCTCCTATAATTCACCCCTCCACTTT
many	TRBD2	TRBV13	TRBJ2-5	CASSLGLAGALQETQYF	TGTGCCAGCAGCTTAGGGCTAGCGGGGGCCCTCCAAGAGACCCAGTACTTC
many	-	TRBV11-2	TRBJ1-1	CASSLGFTGAFF	TGTGCCAGCAGCCTGGGGTTTACGGGAGCTTTCTTT
many	-	TRBV27	TRBJ1-1	CASSFIEGRTEAFF	TGTGCCAGCAGTTTTATCGAGGGGCGGACTGAAGCTTTCTTT
few	TRBD2	TRBV7-8	TRBJ2-1	CASSLGTSGYNEQFF	TGTGCCAGCAGCTTAGGAACTAGCGGATACAATGAGCAGTTCTTC
many	TRBD1	TRBV7-2	TRBJ2-1	CASSAAGTGGYNEQFF	TGTGCCAGCAGCGCAGCCGGGACAGGGGGCTACAATGAGCAGTTCTTC
-	-	TRBV7-2	TRBJ2-1	CASSSYGGDRQREQFF	TGTGCCAGCAGCTCCTATGGGGGGGACAGGCAACGTGAGCAGTTCTTC